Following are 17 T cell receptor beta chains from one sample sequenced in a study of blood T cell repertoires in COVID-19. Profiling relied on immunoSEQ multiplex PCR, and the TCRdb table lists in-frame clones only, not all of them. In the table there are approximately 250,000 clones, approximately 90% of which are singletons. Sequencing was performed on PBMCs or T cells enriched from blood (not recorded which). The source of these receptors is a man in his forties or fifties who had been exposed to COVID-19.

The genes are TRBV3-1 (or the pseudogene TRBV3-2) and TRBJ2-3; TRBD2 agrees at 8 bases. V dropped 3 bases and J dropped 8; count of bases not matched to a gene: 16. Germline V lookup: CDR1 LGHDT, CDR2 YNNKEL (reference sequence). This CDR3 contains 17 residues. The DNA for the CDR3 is TGTGCCAGCAGCCAGGCTCCGGGACTAGTTCGCAGTATTACGCAGTATTTT. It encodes CASSQAPGLVRSITQYF.

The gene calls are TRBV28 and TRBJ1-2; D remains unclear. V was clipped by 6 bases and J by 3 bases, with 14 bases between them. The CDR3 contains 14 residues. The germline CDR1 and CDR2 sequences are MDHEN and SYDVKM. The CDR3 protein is CASSKERGDYGYTF. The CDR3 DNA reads TGTGCCAGCAGCAAAGAGCGGGGAGACTATGGCTACACCTTC.

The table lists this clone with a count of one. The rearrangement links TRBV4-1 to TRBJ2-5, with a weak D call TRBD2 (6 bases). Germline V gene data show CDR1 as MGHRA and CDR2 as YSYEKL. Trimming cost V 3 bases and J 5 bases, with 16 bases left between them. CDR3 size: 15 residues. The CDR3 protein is CASSQTPGVGETQYF. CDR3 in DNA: TGCGCCAGCAGCCAGACCCCGGGAGTAGGGGAGACCCAGTACTTC.

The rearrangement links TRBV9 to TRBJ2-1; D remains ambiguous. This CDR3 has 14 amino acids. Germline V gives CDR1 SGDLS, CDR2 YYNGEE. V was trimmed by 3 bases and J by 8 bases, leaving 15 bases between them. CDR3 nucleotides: TGTGCCAGCAGCGCTGGGCAGCCCATTGATGAGCAGTTCTTC. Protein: CASSAGQPIDEQFF.

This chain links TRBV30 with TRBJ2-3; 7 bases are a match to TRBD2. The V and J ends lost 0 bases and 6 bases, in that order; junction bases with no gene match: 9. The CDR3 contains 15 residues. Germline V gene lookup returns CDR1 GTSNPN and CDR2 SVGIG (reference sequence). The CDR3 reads CAWSVMSGTHDTQYF. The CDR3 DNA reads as TGTGCCTGGAGTGTAATGAGCGGGACCCACGATACGCAGTATTTT.

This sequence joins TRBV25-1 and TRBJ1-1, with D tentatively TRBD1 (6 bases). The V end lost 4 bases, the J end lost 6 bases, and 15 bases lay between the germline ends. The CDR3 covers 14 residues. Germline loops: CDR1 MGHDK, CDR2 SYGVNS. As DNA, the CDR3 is TGTGCCAGCAGTGGTTGGGGGCCGTGGGCTGAAGCTTTCTTT. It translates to CASSGWGPWAEAFF.

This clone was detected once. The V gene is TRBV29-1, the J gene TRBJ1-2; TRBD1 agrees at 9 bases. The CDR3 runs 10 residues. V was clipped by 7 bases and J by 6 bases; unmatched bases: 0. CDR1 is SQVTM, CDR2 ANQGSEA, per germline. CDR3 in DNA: TGCAGCGGGGACAGGGATGGCTACACCTTC. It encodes CSGDRDGYTF.

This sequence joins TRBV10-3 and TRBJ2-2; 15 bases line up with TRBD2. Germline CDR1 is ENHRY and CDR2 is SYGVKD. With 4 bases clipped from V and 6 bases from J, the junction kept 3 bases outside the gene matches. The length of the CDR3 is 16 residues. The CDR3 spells CAISGTSGRAAGELFF. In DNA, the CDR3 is TGTGCCATCAGTGGGACTAGCGGGAGGGCCGCCGGGGAGCTGTTTTTT.

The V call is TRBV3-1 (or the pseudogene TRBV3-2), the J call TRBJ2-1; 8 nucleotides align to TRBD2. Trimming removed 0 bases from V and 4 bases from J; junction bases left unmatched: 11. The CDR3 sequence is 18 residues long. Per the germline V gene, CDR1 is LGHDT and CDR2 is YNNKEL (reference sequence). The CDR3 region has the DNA TGTGCCAGCAGCCAAGACGAGTCGCAAGCGGGGGATTACAATGAGCAGTTCTTC. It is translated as CASSQDESQAGDYNEQFF.

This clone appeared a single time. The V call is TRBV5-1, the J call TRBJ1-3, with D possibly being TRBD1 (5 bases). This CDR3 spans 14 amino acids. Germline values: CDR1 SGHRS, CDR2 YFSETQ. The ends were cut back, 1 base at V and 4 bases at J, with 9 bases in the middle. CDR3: CASSLNGQGNTIYF. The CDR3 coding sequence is TGCGCCAGCAGCTTGAATGGACAAGGAAACACCATATATTTT.

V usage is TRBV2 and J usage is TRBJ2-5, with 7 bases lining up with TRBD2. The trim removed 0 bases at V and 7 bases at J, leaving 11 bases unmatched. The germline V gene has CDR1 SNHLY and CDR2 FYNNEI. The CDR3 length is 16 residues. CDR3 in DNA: TGTGCCAGCAGTGAAGCGCTGGCTAGCGGTCCAGTGACCCAGTACTTC. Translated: CASSEALASGPVTQYF. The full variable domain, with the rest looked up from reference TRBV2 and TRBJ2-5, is EPEVTQTPSHQVTQMGQEVILRCVPISNHLYFYWYRQILGQKVEFLVSFYNNEISEKSEIFDDQFSVERPDGSNFTLKIRSTKLEDSAMYFCASSEALASGPVTQYFGPGTRLLVL.

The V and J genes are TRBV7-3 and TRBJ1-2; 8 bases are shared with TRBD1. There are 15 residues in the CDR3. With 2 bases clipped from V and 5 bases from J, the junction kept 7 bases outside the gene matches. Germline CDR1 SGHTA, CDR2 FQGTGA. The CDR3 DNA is TGTGCCAGCAGCTTAGGAAAACAGGGGGTTTATGGCTACACCTTC. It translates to CASSLGKQGVYGYTF.

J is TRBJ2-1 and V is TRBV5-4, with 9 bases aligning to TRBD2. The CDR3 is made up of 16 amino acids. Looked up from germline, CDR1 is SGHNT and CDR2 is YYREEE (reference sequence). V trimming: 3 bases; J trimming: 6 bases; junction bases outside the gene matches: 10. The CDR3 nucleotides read TGTGCCAGCAGCTCACCCGGGACTAGCTTCTTCAATGAGCAGTTCTTC. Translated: CASSSPGTSFFNEQFF.

The CDR3 spells CASSLRQGDTQYF. CDR3 DNA sequence: TGTGCCAGCAGTTTAAGACAGGGAGATACGCAGTATTTT. The chain recombines TRBV12-3 or TRBV12-4 with TRBJ2-3; the match to TRBD1 covers 7 bases. CDR3 length: 13 residues. V lost 2 bases to trimming and J lost 5 bases; unmatched junction nucleotides: 1.

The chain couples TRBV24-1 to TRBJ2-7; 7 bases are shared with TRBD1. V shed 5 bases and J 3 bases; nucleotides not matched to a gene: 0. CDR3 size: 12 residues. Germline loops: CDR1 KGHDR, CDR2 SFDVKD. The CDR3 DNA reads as TGTGCCACCAGTGGACAGGGCTACGAGCAGTACTTC. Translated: CATSGQGYEQYF.

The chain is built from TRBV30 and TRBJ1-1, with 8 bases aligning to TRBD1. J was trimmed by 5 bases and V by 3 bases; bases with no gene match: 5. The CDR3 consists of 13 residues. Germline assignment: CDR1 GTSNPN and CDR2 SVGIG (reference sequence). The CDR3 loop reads CAWSGQGWTEAFF. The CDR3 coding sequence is TGTGCCTGGAGCGGACAGGGTTGGACTGAAGCTTTCTTT.

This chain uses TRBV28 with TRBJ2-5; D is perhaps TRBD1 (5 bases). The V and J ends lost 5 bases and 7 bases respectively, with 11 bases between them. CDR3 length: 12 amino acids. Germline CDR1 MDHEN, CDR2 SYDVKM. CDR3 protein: CASSGSGLTQYF. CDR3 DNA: TGTGCCAGCAGTGGCTCAGGGCTGACCCAGTACTTC.